This is a list of T cell receptor beta chains from one sample in a study of T cell repertoires in cytomegalovirus infection. TCRdb recomputed calls from the reads with MiXCR, one row per CDR3 protein. The sample comprises a few hundred thousand distinct CDR3 sequences, over 35% of which are singletons, and about half rests with the top ten. These receptors' targets are unknown. Material: cultured PBMCs, obtained from culture after CMV antigen stimulation. The receptors shown here come from a human donor in good health (CMV status not recorded). Some clones in this sample may be carry-over from other donors' samples. Both conserved end residues are part of each CDR3. D genes are given only for firm matches. Clone size is shown for a subset of rows, as once, few, many or a class of expanded clone.

-	TRBJ1-1	TRBV7-8	TRBD1	15	CASSLGPGQSHEAFF	TGTGCCAGCAGCTTAGGACCGGGACAGAGTCATGAAGCTTTCTTT
few	TRBJ1-2	TRBV20-1	TRBD1	12	CSATTGVRGYTF	TGCAGTGCGACTACAGGGGTTCGTGGCTACACCTTC
few	TRBJ2-1	TRBV7-2	TRBD2	13	CASSRAGLSRQFF	TGTGCCAGCAGCCGAGCGGGACTGTCAAGGCAGTTCTTC
-	TRBJ1-3	TRBV19	-	15	CASSKTSSSGNTIYF	TGTGCCAGTAGCAAGACATCGAGCTCTGGAAACACCATATATTTT
-	TRBJ2-7	TRBV4-2	-	16	CASSQVGGQLGYEQYF	TGTGCCAGCAGCCAAGTGGGGGGACAGTTAGGCTACGAGCAGTACTTC
-	TRBJ1-1	TRBV20-1	-	15	CSARRAGALDTEAFF	TGCAGTGCTAGAAGGGCAGGGGCTTTGGACACTGAAGCTTTCTTT
-	TRBJ1-1	TRBV27	-	13	CASSSEGSTEAFF	TGTGCCAGCAGTTCGGAAGGGAGCACTGAAGCTTTCTTT
few	TRBJ2-1	TRBV7-2	-	16	CASSLARRLGFDEQFF	TGTGCCAGCAGCTTAGCAAGGCGGCTTGGCTTCGATGAGCAGTTCTTC
few	TRBJ2-1	TRBV6-2/TRBV6-3	TRBD2	17	CASSYSQLATRNNEQFF	TGTGCCAGCAGTTACTCCCAACTAGCGACACGAAACAATGAGCAGTTCTTC
-	TRBJ2-3	TRBV11-2	TRBD2	18	CASSLRLALAGGVNTQYF	TGTGCCAGCAGCCTCCGGCTGGCGCTAGCGGGAGGTGTTAATACGCAGTATTTT